This T cell receptor beta chain was recorded in a study of yellow fever vaccine responses in identical twins. TCRdb redid the calling of the RT-PCR reads with MiXCR, one entry per CDR3 protein. Seen here are some 1,700 distinct CDR3 sequences, around nine tenths observed once, and the top ten hold around 6%. Germline lookup yields CDR1 LNHNV and CDR2 YYDKDF (reference sequence). Trimming pared 0 bases from V and 0 bases from J, leaving 12 bases between. This CDR3 region has 18 residues. A word on this clonotype: Its antigen is not identified.

General study points: Vaccine T cell responses of twins reportedly seemed partly convergent and partly personalized.

The sequence was obtained from a woman aged 18 to 35 who received the yellow fever vaccine. V and J are TRBV15 and TRBJ2-6; D gene unclear. The sequenced sample was T cells from blood (PBMCs), unsorted or a sorted subset (not recorded which), obtained before or after yellow fever vaccination (not recorded which). This CDR3 is CATSRDADGYSGANVLTF. In nucleotides, the CDR3 is TGTGCCACCAGCAGAGATGCAGACGGATACTCTGGGGCCAACGTCCTGACTTTC.